This T cell receptor beta chain is from a study of cytomegalovirus exposure and HLA in healthy donors. With respect to this clone: What it binds is not known.

Study results and limitations: Altogether, about 160 TCR beta chains were recorded as cytomegalovirus-associated.

13 Jbeta primers and 60 Vbeta primers were used for the PCR. The repertoire was sequenced with immunoSEQ multiplex PCR; TCRdb's copy has only in-frame clones and lacks some. The data contain more than 95,000 clones, about 72% of them singletons. The germline CDR1 and CDR2 sequences are MNHEY and SMNVEV (reference sequence). The CDR3 runs 13 residues. V was shortened by 2 bases and J by 4 bases, with 8 bases between the two germline ends. Sequenced material: PBMCs. This TCR was recovered from a man in his fifties in good health and CMV-seropositive. The genes are TRBV27 and TRBJ1-2; no firm D call. The CDR3 reads CASSLEGSYGYTF. The CDR3 nucleotides are TGTGCCAGCAGTTTAGAGGGCAGCTATGGCTACACCTTC.